These 32 T cell receptor beta chains came from one sample sequenced in a study of Graves' ophthalmopathy and Graves' hyperthyroidism (dated by TCRdb to between 2017 and 2018). The run used an Illumina HiSeq 2000. TCR beta CDR3 regions were amplified from RNA transcripts for repertoire sequencing. HTBI primers and the Qiagen OneStep RT-PCR kit were used in a first-round RT-PCR, which was followed by a second-round multiplex PCR, size selection and purification. TCRdb ran its own pipeline on the public reads, namely fastp trimming at Q25 and MiXCR clone calling, and kept in-frame beta chains. CDR3 protein duplicates are merged, each entry listing the most common genes and DNA. In all, the sample holds some 370,000 distinct CDR3 sequences, and about a sixth of those were seen once. The leading ten clones occupy roughly 2.6% of the sample. Specimen: peripheral blood. Receptor source: an adult woman with stable Graves' hyperthyroidism.

This clonotype occurred many times. V gene TRBV27 combines with J gene TRBJ2-5, with 9 bases identical to TRBD1. Germline V CDR1 and CDR2: MNHEY, SMNVEV (reference sequence). The ends lost 4 bases at V and 13 bases at J; junction bases unmatched: 4. There are 11 residues in the CDR3. CDR3 region: CASSSGQGPYF. For the CDR3, the DNA is TGTGCCAGCAGTTCCGGACAGGGGCCGTACTTC.

This clonotype was recorded many times. The chain uses TRBV7-9 and TRBJ2-2; D call uncertain. Germline loops: CDR1 SEHNR, CDR2 FQNEAQ (reference sequence). Trimming pared 4 bases from V and 6 bases from J, leaving 9 bases between. The CDR3 extends over 13 amino acids. CDR3 protein: CASSSQLAGELFF. The CDR3 bases are TGTGCCAGCAGCTCACAGCTGGCCGGGGAGCTGTTTTTT.

This clonotype was observed at least ten times. The rearrangement joins TRBV6-5 to TRBJ2-4, with D possibly TRBD1 on 6 matching bases. From germline, CDR1 is MNHEY and CDR2 SVGAGI. The CDR3 sequence is 14 residues long. V was pared by 2 bases and J by 1 base, with 6 bases between. The CDR3 sequence is CASSYTGAKNIQYF. CDR3 coding DNA: TGTGCCAGCAGTTACACAGGGGCCAAAAACATTCAGTACTTC.

Ten or more counts support this clonotype. The chain recombines TRBV2 with TRBJ2-2, with D perhaps matching TRBD2 (6 bases). The CDR3 covers 13 residues. Trimming took 5 bases from V and 7 from J, leaving 11 bases between them. Germline V gene sequence: CDR1 SNHLY, CDR2 FYNNEI. CDR3 in DNA: TGTGCCAGCAGTCCAACGGGAGACGGGGAGCTGTTTTTT. It codes for CASSPTGDGELFF.

This clonotype was seen at least ten times. The J gene is TRBJ1-1, the V gene TRBV11-2, with a weak D call TRBD1 (5 bases). This CDR3 has 13 amino acids. Germline V gives CDR1 SGHAT, CDR2 FQNNGV. Trimming shortened V by 5 bases and J by 8 bases, and 15 bases separated the two germline ends. In DNA form, the CDR3 reads TGTGCCAGCAGCCAGGGTCTCACACCCGAAGCTTTCTTT. Encoded protein: CASSQGLTPEAFF.

This clonotype was counted only a few times. The rearrangement joins TRBV12-3 or TRBV12-4 to TRBJ1-5; 9 bases align to TRBD1. The CDR3 is 15 amino acids. V shed 6 bases, J shed 4 bases, and the junction held 7 bases outside the gene matches. The CDR3 here is CASSLNRGRNQPQHF. DNA for the CDR3: TGTGCCAGCAGCCTCAACAGGGGGCGGAATCAGCCCCAGCATTTT.

In this sample, this clonotype turned up many times. The genes are TRBV2 and TRBJ1-5; TRBD1 matches 7 bases. Looked up from germline, CDR1 is SNHLY and CDR2 is FYNNEI. Trimming at V came to 4 bases and at J to 3 bases, leaving 9 bases not matched to a gene. This CDR3 has 16 amino acids. CDR3 protein: CASSVGTAHFNQPQHF. The CDR3 nucleotides read TGTGCCAGCAGTGTAGGGACAGCCCATTTCAATCAGCCCCAGCATTTT.

This clonotype was recorded many times. This chain uses TRBV12-3 or TRBV12-4 with TRBJ2-7; 12 bases are a match to TRBD2. This CDR3 region has 14 residues. V gave up 3 bases and J gave up 4 bases; unmatched junction bases: 1. CDR3 loop: CASSFGLAGYEQYF. CDR3 DNA sequence: TGTGCCAGCAGTTTCGGACTAGCGGGATACGAGCAGTACTTC.

The genes are TRBV18 and TRBJ1-2; D is unclear. There are 15 residues in the CDR3. CDR1 is KGHSH, CDR2 LQKENI, per germline. V was cut by 3 bases and J by 2 bases, with 13 bases left in between. CDR3 DNA: TGTGCCAGCTCACCGGGCCGTGGAGGGAACTATGGCTACACCTTC. Amino acid sequence: CASSPGRGGNYGYTF. Complete variable domain (other parts from reference TRBV18 and TRBJ1-2): NAGVMQNPRHLVRRRGQEARLRCSPMKGHSHVYWYRQLPEEGLKFMVYLQKENIIDESGMPKERFSAEFPKEGPSILRIQQVVRGDSAAYFCASSPGRGGNYGYTFGSGTRLTVV.

This clonotype was observed a few times. The J gene is TRBJ1-1, the V gene TRBV19; D remains ambiguous. CDR3 length: 12 residues. Germline CDR1 is LNHDA and CDR2 is SQIVND (reference sequence). The ends were cut back, 6 bases at V and 5 bases at J, with 10 bases in the middle. CDR3 protein: CASRHTLTEAFF. Written as DNA, the CDR3 is TGTGCCAGTAGACACACGCTAACTGAAGCTTTCTTT.

The V gene is TRBV25-1, the J gene TRBJ2-2; the D gene is possibly TRBD2 (5 bases). V was pared by 4 bases and J by 0 bases, with 12 bases between. CDR1 and CDR2 (germline): MGHDK, SYGVNS. CDR3 length: 16 residues. The CDR3: CASSVRGSANTGELFF. As DNA, the CDR3 is TGTGCCAGCAGTGTTCGGGGATCGGCGAACACCGGGGAGCTGTTTTTT.

The rearrangement joins TRBV29-1 to TRBJ2-3; 7 nucleotides agree with TRBD1. CDR1 SQVTM and CDR2 ANQGSEA come from the germline V gene. V was clipped by 4 bases and J by 3 bases; unmatched bases: 13. The CDR3 covers 16 residues. The CDR3 region has the DNA TGCAGCGTTGGGGGGACAGCCCCGGCGAGGACAGATACGCAGTATTTT. Encoded protein: CSVGGTAPARTDTQYF.

This clonotype appeared many times. The chain carries TRBV20-1 and TRBJ2-5; either TRBD1 or TRBD2 may fit D (5 bases each). This CDR3 comprises 12 residues. Germline V gives CDR1 DFQATT, CDR2 SNEGSKA (reference sequence). V was shortened by 5 bases and J by 2 bases, with 9 bases between the two germline ends. This CDR3 is CSAGGFQETQYF. CDR3 in DNA: TGCAGTGCTGGGGGATTTCAAGAGACCCAGTACTTC.

This clonotype was recorded at least ten times. V gene TRBV30 combines with J gene TRBJ1-2; 7 bases align to TRBD1. This CDR3 contains 14 residues. Germline loops: CDR1 GTSNPN, CDR2 SVGIG (reference sequence). The V and J ends lost 1 base and 6 bases, in that order; junction bases with no gene match: 8. This chain's CDR3 is CAWSGKQGNDGYTF. CDR3 bases: TGTGCCTGGAGTGGAAAACAGGGGAATGATGGCTACACCTTC.

This clonotype has a handful of counts. This rearrangement joins TRBV29-1 to TRBJ2-5, with D perhaps matching TRBD2 (6 bases). The CDR3 is 15 amino acids. Germline V gene sequence: CDR1 SQVTM, CDR2 ANQGSEA. Trimming removed 8 bases at V and 5 bases at J, with 24 bases between. The CDR3 sequence: CSFCERAGPRETQYF. CDR3 in DNA: TGCAGCTTTTGTGAGAGAGCGGGTCCTCGGGAGACCCAGTACTTC. Full variable domain (rest looked up from reference TRBV29-1 and TRBJ2-5): SAVISQKPSRDICQRGTSLTIQCQVDSQVTMMFWYRQQPGQSLTLIATANQGSEATYESGFVIDKFPISRPNLTFSTLTVSNMSPEDSSIYLCSFCERAGPRETQYFGPGTRLLVL.

In its sample, this clonotype was seen many times. V usage is TRBV4-1 and J usage is TRBJ2-5, with D possibly being TRBD1 (6 bases). This CDR3 contains 16 residues. The germline V gene has CDR1 MGHRA and CDR2 YSYEKL. V gave up 3 bases and J gave up 2 bases, with 16 bases separating them. The CDR3 spells CASSQTTGTGQETQYF. Written as DNA, the CDR3 is TGCGCCAGCAGCCAGACTACAGGGACGGGTCAAGAGACCCAGTACTTC.

This clonotype was recorded a few times. J is TRBJ2-6 and V is TRBV14; D is unclear. With 0 bases removed from V and 4 bases from J, the gap between germline ends came to 10 bases. The CDR3 consists of 16 residues. The germline V gene encodes CDR1 SGHDN and CDR2 FVKESK. CDR3 nucleotide sequence: TGTGCCAGCAGCCAAGAGGCAACTTTAGGGGCCAACGTCCTGACTTTC. Protein: CASSQEATLGANVLTF.

In this sample, this clonotype turned up many times. The chain couples TRBV6-2 or TRBV6-3 to TRBJ1-5; maybe TRBD1 (5 bases). The CDR3 is made up of 13 amino acids. Germline CDR1 reads MNHEY; CDR2 reads SVGEGT. The germline V and J ends were trimmed by 4 bases and 4 bases, with 8 bases remaining between them. For the CDR3, the DNA is TGTGCCAGCAGTTGGGACGGAAATCAGCCCCAGCATTTT. It is translated as CASSWDGNQPQHF.

This clonotype was observed at least ten times. This chain joins TRBV11-2 and TRBJ1-2; tentatively, D is TRBD1 (5 bases). The V gene's germline CDR1 is SGHAT and CDR2 FQNNGV. This CDR3 region has 14 residues. Trimming stripped 1 base from V and 4 bases from J, with 10 bases between. Here the CDR3 reads CASSLGDLIYGYTF. The CDR3 DNA reads TGTGCCAGCAGCTTAGGGGACTTAATCTATGGCTACACCTTC.

This clonotype was detected many times. The chain links TRBV19 to TRBJ1-5; 9 bases fit TRBD1. Germline V gives CDR1 LNHDA, CDR2 SQIVND (reference sequence). V shed 3 bases and J 9 bases; nucleotides not matched to a gene: 3. The CDR3 has 13 residues. The chain's CDR3 is CASSMTGGSPQHF. DNA for the CDR3: TGTGCCAGTAGTATGACAGGGGGTTCGCCCCAGCATTTT.

The V call is TRBV28, the J call TRBJ2-5; 7 bases agree with TRBD1. The length of the CDR3 is 15 residues. Germline trimming cut 6 bases from V and 5 bases from J; bases unmatched to any gene: 12. In germline, CDR1 is MDHEN, CDR2 SYDVKM. The CDR3 loop reads CASSNLGGWGETQYF. The DNA of the CDR3 is TGTGCCAGCAGCAACCTAGGGGGCTGGGGGGAGACCCAGTACTTC.

This clonotype has at least ten counts. The chain joins TRBV19 to TRBJ1-1, with D possibly being TRBD1 (6 bases). Germline V gene sequence: CDR1 LNHDA, CDR2 SQIVND (reference sequence). Trimming removed 7 bases at V and 8 bases at J, with 17 bases between. CDR3 length: 13 residues. CDR3 in amino acids: CASKQTGIIEAFF. The CDR3 DNA reads TGTGCCAGTAAACAAACAGGGATCATAGAAGCTTTCTTT.

There are many counts of this clonotype. The V call is TRBV6-1, the J call TRBJ2-7, with D unclear. V lost 8 bases and J 3 bases, leaving 14 bases between the germline ends. CDR3 length: 13 residues. CDR1 and CDR2 (germline): MNHNS, SASEGT. The CDR3 protein is CASRPSGLYEQYF. CDR3 nucleotides: TGTGCCAGCCGTCCTTCGGGCCTCTACGAGCAGTACTTC.

This clonotype was recorded at least ten times. The chain combines TRBV19 with TRBJ2-7; 9 bases fit TRBD1. Germline-derived CDR1 and CDR2 are LNHDA and SQIVND (reference sequence). Unmatched junction bases numbered 6, after V lost 4 bases and J lost 5 bases. CDR3 length equals 14 residues. In DNA, the CDR3 is TGTGCCAGTAGTAGGGACAGGGATCGTAACGAGCAGTACTTC. This encodes CASSRDRDRNEQYF.

This clonotype has ten or more counts. This rearrangement joins TRBV2 to TRBJ2-7, with TRBD2 identical over 9 bases. V lost 11 bases, J lost 0 bases, and 14 bases stayed unmatched. Germline loops: CDR1 SNHLY, CDR2 FYNNEI. The CDR3 consists of 16 residues. CDR3 sequence: CAGLRGRLADSYEQYF. CDR3 bases: TGTGCCGGACTAAGGGGGAGACTAGCGGACTCCTACGAGCAGTACTTC.

This clonotype was observed at least ten times. CDR3 loop: CATSSTGRNGELFF. The CDR3 DNA reads TGTGCCACCAGCAGTACGGGACGGAACGGGGAGCTGTTTTTT. The chain links TRBV15 to TRBJ2-2; possibly TRBD1 or TRBD2 for D (5 bases each). This CDR3 has 14 amino acids. Trimming pared 3 bases from V and 7 bases from J, leaving 12 bases between. From germline, CDR1 is LNHNV and CDR2 YYDKDF (reference sequence).

This clonotype showed up many times. The chain links TRBV19 to TRBJ2-4; a weak D match, TRBD1 (6 bases). Germline V gene lookup returns CDR1 LNHDA and CDR2 SQIVND (reference sequence). This CDR3 has 16 residues. V was clipped by 6 bases and J by 2 bases, with 17 bases between them. The CDR3 DNA follows: TGTGCCAGTAGCTCGTCTGGACAGCTATCCAAAAACATTCAGTACTTC. Translated, it gives CASSSSGQLSKNIQYF.

On this clonotype: This may come from a read error, since a much larger clone is one base off. This rearrangement joins TRBV4-1 to TRBJ2-5, with 8 bases lining up with TRBD2. This CDR3 region has 19 residues. CDR1 and CDR2 from the germline V gene are MGHRA and YSYEKL. The V and J ends lost 0 bases and 0 bases, in that order; junction bases with no gene match: 12. The CDR3 sequence is CASSQERSPAGEYQETQYF. The CDR3 DNA sequence: TGCGCCAGCAGCCAAGAAAGGTCGCCAGCGGGGGAGTACCAAGAGACCCAGTACTTC.

There are many counts of this clonotype. One junction end disagrees with the germline gene, perhaps due to a read error. The chain employs TRBV2 and TRBJ2-4; TRBD2 matches at 11 bases. This CDR3 has 15 residues. CDR1 and CDR2 (germline): SNHLY, FYNNEI. The CDR3 bases are TGTGCCAGCAGTCCCCCGGGACTAGCGGATAATAATGGGTTCTTC. It codes for CASSPPGLADNNGFF.

This clonotype has only a few counts. The rearrangement uses TRBV6-2 or TRBV6-3 and TRBJ2-7; D may be TRBD1 (6 bases). This CDR3 has 14 residues. V shed 8 bases and J shed 0 bases, with 14 bases lying between them. Germline loops: CDR1 MNHEY, CDR2 SVGEGT. CDR3 amino acids: CASGKTGNSYEQYF. In nucleotides, the CDR3 is TGTGCCAGCGGAAAGACAGGAAACTCCTACGAGCAGTACTTC.

This chain links TRBV9 with TRBJ2-2; the D gene could be TRBD1 or TRBD2 (5 bases each). V was pared by 3 bases and J by 1 base, with 10 bases between. The CDR3 extends over 15 amino acids. The V gene's germline CDR1 is SGDLS and CDR2 YYNGEE. The CDR3 nucleotides read TGTGCCAGCAGCGACCGGGACGGGAACACCGGGGAGCTGTTTTTT. Encoded protein: CASSDRDGNTGELFF. The whole variable domain, filled in from reference TRBV9 and TRBJ2-2, reads DSGVTQTPKHLITATGQRVTLRCSPRSGDLSVYWYQQSLDQGLQFLIQYYNGEERAKGNILERFSAQQFPDLHSELNLSSLELGDSALYFCASSDRDGNTGELFFGEGSRLTVL.

There are many counts of this clonotype. The chain joins TRBV6-1 to TRBJ2-7; D unclear. CDR1 and CDR2 from the germline V gene are MNHNS and SASEGT. The germline V and J ends were trimmed by 2 bases and 3 bases, with 17 bases remaining between them. The length of the CDR3 is 16 residues. In DNA form, the CDR3 reads TGTGCCAGCAGTGAATCTCGGTGGTCCTACGACTACGAGCAGTACTTC. This translates into CASSESRWSYDYEQYF.